This entry lists 7 T cell receptor beta chains sequenced from one sample in a study of blood T cell repertoires in COVID-19. The protocol was immunoSEQ multiplex PCR, while the TCRdb copy is restricted to in-frame clones and leaves out a portion. The sample shows over 200,000 clones, approximately 79% of them seen only once. Sequencing was carried out using peripheral blood. All receptors derive from a human donor in a cohort sampled during active COVID-19.

This clone appeared a few times. The rearrangement joins TRBV9 to TRBJ2-1; D not resolved. V lost 0 bases and J 3 bases, leaving 10 bases between the germline ends. CDR1 and CDR2 from the germline V gene are SGDLS and YYNGEE. CDR3 length: 15 residues. The CDR3 DNA follows: TGTGCCAGCAGCGTAGGCACTATAAACTACAATGAGCAGTTCTTC. This sequence encodes CASSVGTINYNEQFF. Complete variable domain (other parts from reference TRBV9 and TRBJ2-1): DSGVTQTPKHLITATGQRVTLRCSPRSGDLSVYWYQQSLDQGLQFLIQYYNGEERAKGNILERFSAQQFPDLHSELNLSSLELGDSALYFCASSVGTINYNEQFFGPGTRLTVL.

This clone was picked up a small number of times. V and J are TRBV24-1 and TRBJ2-1; D call uncertain. Trimming pared 7 bases from V and 8 bases from J, leaving 17 bases between. This CDR3 spans 14 amino acids. The V gene's germline CDR1 is KGHDR and CDR2 SFDVKD. CDR3 bases: TGTGCCACCAGCGACTCGTGGTATGTGGATGAGCAGTTCTTC. Translating it yields CATSDSWYVDEQFF.

CDR3 loop: CASIREIFAEAFF. The CDR3, as DNA: TGTGCCAGTATTCGGGAAATTTTCGCTGAAGCTTTCTTT. The chain joins TRBV19 to TRBJ1-1; D is undetermined. The CDR3 sequence is 13 residues long. Germline V gene sequence: CDR1 LNHDA, CDR2 SQIVND (reference sequence). V dropped 7 bases and J dropped 6 bases, with 15 bases sitting between them.

A remark on this clone: The sample has other DNA sequences that encode this CDR3 too. CDR3 coding DNA: TGTGCCACCAGTGAGACTGGACTAGCGGGAGGAAATGAGCAGTTCTTC. Translated: CATSETGLAGGNEQFF. V is TRBV24-1 and J is TRBJ2-1; the match to TRBD2 covers 14 bases. This CDR3 spans 16 amino acids. J was trimmed by 7 bases and V by 4 bases; bases with no gene match: 5. The germline gives CDR1 KGHDR, CDR2 SFDVKD.

The chain joins TRBV5-1 to TRBJ2-2; 8 nucleotides agree with TRBD1. The CDR3 extends over 16 amino acids. In germline, CDR1 is SGHRS, CDR2 YFSETQ. The V segment lost 6 bases and the J segment 2 bases; nucleotides outside the gene matches: 9. The DNA of the CDR3 is TGCGCCAGCACTTTGGTGGGGACAGGAAACACCGGGGAGCTGTTTTTT. Its protein product is CASTLVGTGNTGELFF.

The genes are TRBV4-3 and TRBJ1-4; TRBD1 is a possible D gene (6 bases). Germline loops: CDR1 LGHNA, CDR2 YSLEER. Trimming took 0 bases from V and 0 from J, leaving 8 bases between them. This CDR3 spans 16 amino acids. CDR3 nucleotide sequence: TGCGCCAGCAGCCAAGACCGGACAGCAACTAATGAAAAACTGTTTTTT. Translating gives CASSQDRTATNEKLFF.

V is TRBV6-2 or TRBV6-3 and J is TRBJ2-7; 7 positions match TRBD1. V dropped 5 bases and J dropped 9; count of bases not matched to a gene: 7. The CDR3 sequence is 12 residues long. Germline assignment: CDR1 MNHEY and CDR2 SVGEGT. CDR3: CASSRSGTVQYF. Here the CDR3 DNA reads TGTGCCAGCAGTCGTTCCGGGACAGTGCAGTACTTC.